A selection of T cell receptor beta chains follows, all from one sample in a study of blood T cell repertoires in COVID-19. Generated by immunoSEQ multiplex PCR, the TCRdb table keeps only in-frame clones and is missing some. The data hold a few hundred thousand clones, with approximately 81% observed a single time. Sample: PBMCs or T cells enriched from blood (not recorded which). These receptors all stem from a woman aged 45 to 65 who had been exposed to COVID-19. The CDR3 runs from the conserved cysteine through the conserved F or W. Each record gives: CDR3 DNA, CDR3 protein, J gene, clone size, D gene, V gene. The D gene is left open where the match is weak. The size entry is marked missing in some rows and otherwise reads once, few, many or a size class.

cdr3_nt: TGTGCCAGCAGCTTACTTACTCAAGCGGGCCCACGGGGCACAGATACGCAGTATTTT
cdr3_aa: CASSLLTQAGPRGTDTQYF
j_call: TRBJ2-3
clone_size: -
d_call: -
v_call: TRBV11-2

cdr3_nt: TGCGCCAGCAGCCCCTTGCCCGGTAGCAACACTGAAGCTTTCTTT
cdr3_aa: CASSPLPGSNTEAFF
j_call: TRBJ1-1
clone_size: -
d_call: -
v_call: TRBV4-1

cdr3_nt: TGTGCCAGCAGCTTAGGGGACTTCTACGAGGAGACCCAGTACTTC
cdr3_aa: CASSLGDFYEETQYF
j_call: TRBJ2-5
clone_size: -
d_call: -
v_call: TRBV11-2

cdr3_nt: TGTGCCAGCAGCCAAGACAGGGGATGGAGTGAAGCTTTCTTT
cdr3_aa: CASSQDRGWSEAFF
j_call: TRBJ1-1
clone_size: -
d_call: -
v_call: TRBV14

cdr3_nt: TGTGCCAGCAGCTTAGATTGGGGCGGGAGTGAAGCTTTCTTT
cdr3_aa: CASSLDWGGSEAFF
j_call: TRBJ1-1
clone_size: -
d_call: -
v_call: TRBV5-5

cdr3_nt: TGTGCCAGCAGCTCCCCCAAGGGGGACAGGAACACTGAAGCTTTCTTT
cdr3_aa: CASSSPKGDRNTEAFF
j_call: TRBJ1-1
clone_size: -
d_call: TRBD1
v_call: TRBV7-8

cdr3_nt: TGTGCCACCAGCGGACAGGGCGCTAATGAAAAACTGTTTTTT
cdr3_aa: CATSGQGANEKLFF
j_call: TRBJ1-4
clone_size: -
d_call: TRBD1
v_call: TRBV15

cdr3_nt: TGTGCCAGCAGCCGCCCGACAGGGGGTAACACTGAAGCTTTCTTT
cdr3_aa: CASSRPTGGNTEAFF
j_call: TRBJ1-1
clone_size: -
d_call: TRBD1
v_call: TRBV3-1/TRBV3-2

cdr3_nt: TGCGCCAGCAGCCAAGATGCGGGGACGTCCTATGGCTACACCTTC
cdr3_aa: CASSQDAGTSYGYTF
j_call: TRBJ1-2
clone_size: -
d_call: -
v_call: TRBV4-3

cdr3_nt: TGTGCCACCAGCAGAGACCTAAGTAGCACAGATACGCAGTATTTT
cdr3_aa: CATSRDLSSTDTQYF
j_call: TRBJ2-3
clone_size: -
d_call: -
v_call: TRBV15

cdr3_nt: TGTGCCAGCTCACCACCGGACAGGGGACCTCTGAACACTGAAGCTTTCTTT
cdr3_aa: CASSPPDRGPLNTEAFF
j_call: TRBJ1-1
clone_size: -
d_call: TRBD1
v_call: TRBV18

cdr3_nt: TGTGCCAGCAGTTTCCTTGGACAGGGGCTGACCGGGGAGCTGTTTTTT
cdr3_aa: CASSFLGQGLTGELFF
j_call: TRBJ2-2
clone_size: -
d_call: TRBD1
v_call: TRBV28

cdr3_nt: TGTGCCAGTAGTTTCAGCGGGGGGGCCGAAGAGACCCAGTACTTC
cdr3_aa: CASSFSGGAEETQYF
j_call: TRBJ2-5
clone_size: -
d_call: TRBD2
v_call: TRBV19

cdr3_nt: TGTGCCAGTAGTATAGGGGGAGCCGGGGAGCTGTTTTTT
cdr3_aa: CASSIGGAGELFF
j_call: TRBJ2-2
clone_size: -
d_call: -
v_call: TRBV19

cdr3_nt: TGTGCCAGCAGTTGGGGAGATACTGAAGCTTTCTTT
cdr3_aa: CASSWGDTEAFF
j_call: TRBJ1-1
clone_size: -
d_call: -
v_call: TRBV6-2/TRBV6-3

cdr3_nt: TGTGCCATCAGCGGGACAGTGGGTAGCAATCAGCCCCAGCATTTT
cdr3_aa: CAISGTVGSNQPQHF
j_call: TRBJ1-5
clone_size: -
d_call: TRBD1
v_call: TRBV10-3

cdr3_nt: TGTGCCAGCAGTTACTGGACAGGGAATGGCTACACCTTC
cdr3_aa: CASSYWTGNGYTF
j_call: TRBJ1-2
clone_size: -
d_call: TRBD1
v_call: TRBV6-6

cdr3_nt: TGTGCCAGCAGTTTTCAGGGTTCAAGCAATCAGCCCCAGCATTTT
cdr3_aa: CASSFQGSSNQPQHF
j_call: TRBJ1-5
clone_size: -
d_call: -
v_call: TRBV28

cdr3_nt: TGTGCCACCGGGAGGGGCGGGAATGAGCAGTTCTTC
cdr3_aa: CATGRGGNEQFF
j_call: TRBJ2-1
clone_size: -
d_call: TRBD2
v_call: TRBV24-1

cdr3_nt: TGTGCCAGCAGCTTAGAAGGACAGAGCTATGGCTACACCTTC
cdr3_aa: CASSLEGQSYGYTF
j_call: TRBJ1-2
clone_size: -
d_call: -
v_call: TRBV7-2

cdr3_nt: TGTGCCAGCACTGCCTCGGGACAGGGGGCTGACGAGCAGTACTTC
cdr3_aa: CASTASGQGADEQYF
j_call: TRBJ2-7
clone_size: -
d_call: TRBD1
v_call: TRBV27

cdr3_nt: TGTGCCACCAGTGATCGTAGCGGGGGGAACGAGTTAGGATTT
cdr3_aa: CATSDRSGGNELGF
j_call: TRBJ2-3
clone_size: -
d_call: TRBD2
v_call: TRBV24-1

cdr3_nt: TGCGCCAGCAGCCAAGCTCTGACTAGCGCAACTTCGAATGAGCAGTTCTTC
cdr3_aa: CASSQALTSATSNEQFF
j_call: TRBJ2-1
clone_size: few
d_call: TRBD2
v_call: TRBV4-1

cdr3_nt: TGTGCCAGCAGCACCCGGACAGGGATGGTCACAGATACGCAGTATTTT
cdr3_aa: CASSTRTGMVTDTQYF
j_call: TRBJ2-3
clone_size: few
d_call: TRBD1
v_call: TRBV11-3

cdr3_nt: TGCGCCAGCAGCTGGGACAGTTTAAGCGAGCAGTACTTC
cdr3_aa: CASSWDSLSEQYF
j_call: TRBJ2-7
clone_size: -
d_call: TRBD1
v_call: TRBV5-1

cdr3_nt: TGCGCCAGCAGCCGTAATCCCCCACAGGGGCCGGGGGAGCAGTACTTC
cdr3_aa: CASSRNPPQGPGEQYF
j_call: TRBJ2-7
clone_size: -
d_call: TRBD1
v_call: TRBV5-1

cdr3_nt: TGTGCCAGCAGTCACCGGGTCGTCACCACCCACGAGCAGTACTTC
cdr3_aa: CASSHRVVTTHEQYF
j_call: TRBJ2-7
clone_size: -
d_call: -
v_call: TRBV6-2/TRBV6-3

cdr3_nt: TGTGCCAGCAGTTCCCGGACAGGGAACACTGAAGCTTTCTTT
cdr3_aa: CASSSRTGNTEAFF
j_call: TRBJ1-1
clone_size: -
d_call: TRBD1
v_call: TRBV28

cdr3_nt: TGTGCCAGTAGTAGCAATCTAGCCGCGGAGACCCAGTACTTC
cdr3_aa: CASSSNLAAETQYF
j_call: TRBJ2-5
clone_size: -
d_call: -
v_call: TRBV19

cdr3_nt: TGTGCCAGTAGTCCGTATCAGGGTAATGTGGTAAATGGCTACACCTTC
cdr3_aa: CASSPYQGNVVNGYTF
j_call: TRBJ1-2
clone_size: -
d_call: -
v_call: TRBV19

cdr3_nt: TGTGCCATCAGTGTAATCGGACTAGCGGGCTACAATGAGCAGTTCTTC
cdr3_aa: CAISVIGLAGYNEQFF
j_call: TRBJ2-1
clone_size: -
d_call: TRBD2
v_call: TRBV10-3

cdr3_nt: TGTGCCAGCTCGGACAGGATGGAGAACACTGAAGCTTTCTTT
cdr3_aa: CASSDRMENTEAFF
j_call: TRBJ1-1
clone_size: -
d_call: TRBD1
v_call: TRBV18

cdr3_nt: TGTGCCACCAGTGATGGGGGAGGAGAGACCCAGTACTTC
cdr3_aa: CATSDGGGETQYF
j_call: TRBJ2-5
clone_size: -
d_call: -
v_call: TRBV24-1

cdr3_nt: TGCGCCAGCAGCCGGACTAGCGGGGGACAAGAGACCCAGTACTTC
cdr3_aa: CASSRTSGGQETQYF
j_call: TRBJ2-5
clone_size: -
d_call: TRBD2
v_call: TRBV5-1

cdr3_nt: TGTGCCAGCAGTCGATCAGCAAGCTCCTACGAGCAGTACTTC
cdr3_aa: CASSRSASSYEQYF
j_call: TRBJ2-7
clone_size: -
d_call: -
v_call: TRBV6-6

cdr3_nt: TGTGCCAGCAGCCCAAAGTTAGCTATTAGGAGTGCTTTCTTT
cdr3_aa: CASSPKLAIRSAFF
j_call: TRBJ1-1
clone_size: -
d_call: -
v_call: TRBV7-9

cdr3_nt: TGTGCCAGCACTAAAAGCCGATCCTCCTACAATGAGCAGTTCTTC
cdr3_aa: CASTKSRSSYNEQFF
j_call: TRBJ2-1
clone_size: -
d_call: -
v_call: TRBV2

cdr3_nt: TGTGCCAGCAGCTTAACAGGACTAGCGACTTCGAAGCAGTTCTTC
cdr3_aa: CASSLTGLATSKQFF
j_call: TRBJ2-1
clone_size: -
d_call: TRBD2
v_call: TRBV11-2

cdr3_nt: TGTGCCACCAGTGATTTGACGGGGGACAGATGCTTCGGGGGCTACACCTTC
cdr3_aa: CATSDLTGDRCFGGYTF
j_call: TRBJ1-2
clone_size: -
d_call: TRBD1
v_call: TRBV24-1

cdr3_nt: TGTGCCAGCAGCGGGACAGGGATGACTGGAAACACCATATATTTT
cdr3_aa: CASSGTGMTGNTIYF
j_call: TRBJ1-3
clone_size: -
d_call: TRBD1
v_call: TRBV7-8

cdr3_nt: TGTGCCAGTAGTATAGATCTGTGGGGGGTTCGGCTAAACACCGGGGAGCTGTTTTTT
cdr3_aa: CASSIDLWGVRLNTGELFF
j_call: TRBJ2-2
clone_size: -
d_call: -
v_call: TRBV19

cdr3_nt: TGTGCCACCGGCCCCGAAGGGACTACATTCTATTTTCCCTATGGCTACACCTTC
cdr3_aa: CATGPEGTTFYFPYGYTF
j_call: TRBJ1-2
clone_size: -
d_call: -
v_call: TRBV24-1

cdr3_nt: TGTGCCAGCAGTCAGGGGGGTATTAGTTCACCCCTCCACTTT
cdr3_aa: CASSQGGISSPLHF
j_call: TRBJ1-6
clone_size: -
d_call: TRBD1
v_call: TRBV2

cdr3_nt: TGCGCCAGCAGAGGACTAGCGGGGGTGCTAGAGACCCAGTACTTC
cdr3_aa: CASRGLAGVLETQYF
j_call: TRBJ2-5
clone_size: -
d_call: TRBD2
v_call: TRBV10-2

cdr3_nt: TGTGCCACCGCCCCTAGCGCCCCCGGCGTGGGCCAAGAGACCCAGTACTTC
cdr3_aa: CATAPSAPGVGQETQYF
j_call: TRBJ2-5
clone_size: -
d_call: -
v_call: TRBV24-1

cdr3_nt: TGTGCCAGCAGCGTGGGGATAGCGGGGGGAGAGACCCAGTACTTC
cdr3_aa: CASSVGIAGGETQYF
j_call: TRBJ2-5
clone_size: -
d_call: TRBD2
v_call: TRBV9

cdr3_nt: TGTGCCAGCAGCGTTCAGAACACCGGGGAGCTGTTTTTT
cdr3_aa: CASSVQNTGELFF
j_call: TRBJ2-2
clone_size: -
d_call: -
v_call: TRBV9

cdr3_nt: TGTGCCAGCAGCGTCGGGGTTGTTTCCTACGAGCAGTACTTC
cdr3_aa: CASSVGVVSYEQYF
j_call: TRBJ2-7
clone_size: -
d_call: -
v_call: TRBV9

cdr3_nt: TGTGCCAGCTCCGGGACAGGGAGGACCGGGGAGCTGTTTTTT
cdr3_aa: CASSGTGRTGELFF
j_call: TRBJ2-2
clone_size: -
d_call: TRBD1
v_call: TRBV27

cdr3_nt: TGTGCCAGCAGCGTAGCGGGGGGTGTCTCCTACAATGAGCAGTTCTTC
cdr3_aa: CASSVAGGVSYNEQFF
j_call: TRBJ2-1
clone_size: -
d_call: TRBD2
v_call: TRBV9

cdr3_nt: TGTGCCAGCTCACGTCAGCCGGGGGGGGGTGGCACTGAAGCTTTCTTT
cdr3_aa: CASSRQPGGGGTEAFF
j_call: TRBJ1-1
clone_size: -
d_call: -
v_call: TRBV18

cdr3_nt: TGTGCCAGCAGCGAGAGGACAGGGGGCCATACATTTTTC
cdr3_aa: CASSERTGGHTFF
j_call: TRBJ1-2
clone_size: -
d_call: TRBD1
v_call: TRBV9

cdr3_nt: TGTGCCAGCAGCGTAGCTACGGGGGGAGATACGCAGTATTTT
cdr3_aa: CASSVATGGDTQYF
j_call: TRBJ2-3
clone_size: -
d_call: TRBD2
v_call: TRBV9

cdr3_nt: TGTGCCAGCAGGTTCACAGTTGTAACTGAAGCTTTCTTT
cdr3_aa: CASRFTVVTEAFF
j_call: TRBJ1-1
clone_size: once
d_call: -
v_call: TRBV6-5

cdr3_nt: TGTGCCAGCAGTTACGGGGGACAGGGTAATTCACCCCTCCACTTT
cdr3_aa: CASSYGGQGNSPLHF
j_call: TRBJ1-6
clone_size: -
d_call: TRBD1
v_call: TRBV6-5

cdr3_nt: TGTGCCAGCAGTTTAAGGAGAAGCCCTGGCCGGTTCTCTGGAAACACCATATATTTT
cdr3_aa: CASSLRRSPGRFSGNTIYF
j_call: TRBJ1-3
clone_size: once
d_call: -
v_call: TRBV28

cdr3_nt: TGTGCCAGTAGCCTCGAGGGGAGGGAGGGCCGTAGGGCACCCCTCCACTTT
cdr3_aa: CASSLEGREGRRAPLHF
j_call: TRBJ1-6
clone_size: -
d_call: -
v_call: TRBV19

cdr3_nt: TGTGCCAGCTCACCTCTTGACCCAGGTTTGAATCCACCCCTCCACTTT
cdr3_aa: CASSPLDPGLNPPLHF
j_call: TRBJ1-6
clone_size: -
d_call: -
v_call: TRBV18

cdr3_nt: TGTGCCAGCAGTGGTAGAGGTGGCAACACCATATATTTT
cdr3_aa: CASSGRGGNTIYF
j_call: TRBJ1-3
clone_size: -
d_call: -
v_call: TRBV12-3/TRBV12-4